The entry below describes one T cell receptor beta chain. Germline V CDR1 and CDR2: LGHNA, YNFKEQ. The V end lost 3 bases, the J end lost 5 bases, and 16 bases lay between the germline ends. This CDR3 comprises 15 residues. The sample is drawn from a study of blood T cell repertoires in COVID-19. Overall study: The United States, Italy and Spain were the sources of the acute and convalescent COVID-19 samples. From T cells, B-cell-depleted T cells, or PBMCs came the material, which was cDNA or gDNA.

Profiling relied on immunoSEQ multiplex PCR, and the TCRdb table lists in-frame clones only, not all of them. This sample has about 250,000 clones, with over 80% found just once. The origin of this receptor is a man aged 40-55 years with acute or convalescent COVID-19. This sequence joins TRBV4-2 and TRBJ1-2, with a tentative D call TRBD1 (6 bases). The sample was peripheral blood. Here the CDR3 DNA reads TGTGCCAGCAGCCAGGCAGGACAGATTCAATATGGCTACACCTTC. Its translation is CASSQAGQIQYGYTF.